These 18 T cell receptor beta chains share one sample of origin, sequenced in a study of blood T cells in healthy people across ages. It was with a sample-barcoded 5' primer and a J-beta primer mix that a second PCR of roughly 6 to 11 cycles was run. MiXCR, run by TCRdb on the 5' RACE reads, gives a single entry per CDR3 protein. The sample lists around 1,600,000 distinct CDR3 sequences, approximately 43% occurring once. Source material: blood. The receptors here all came from a woman in her late teens or twenties in good health.

V and J are TRBV5-1 and TRBJ2-5; D not certain. Germline V CDR1 and CDR2: SGHRS, YFSETQ. The CDR3 loop spans 15 amino acids. V gave up 1 base and J gave up 3 bases, with 13 bases separating them. The CDR3, as DNA: TGCGCCAGCAGCTTGTACAAAGCTTTTGAAGAGACCCAGTACTTC. It specifies CASSLYKAFEETQYF.

A few counts support this clonotype. The V gene is TRBV20-1, the J gene TRBJ2-5, with TRBD2 identical over 9 bases. The CDR3 is made up of 12 amino acids. The junction had 2 bases not matched to a gene; V was cut back by 5 bases and J by 4 bases. The germline V gene has CDR1 DFQATT and CDR2 SNEGSKA (reference sequence). As DNA, the CDR3 is TGCAGTGCTTTAGCGGGAGTAGAGACCCAGTACTTC. Translated: CSALAGVETQYF.

This clonotype was seen more than once but under ten times. This chain joins TRBV20-1 and TRBJ2-6; D gene ambiguous. Looked up from germline, CDR1 is DFQATT and CDR2 is SNEGSKA (reference sequence). The CDR3 length is 15 residues. Trimming removed 3 bases from V and 0 bases from J, with 9 bases in between. The CDR3 DNA follows: TGCAGTGCTAGGCAGGAAAACTCTGGGGCCAACGTCCTGACTTTC. Translating gives CSARQENSGANVLTF.

This clonotype has only a few counts. The genes are TRBV7-9 and TRBJ2-1, with 7 bases fitting TRBD2. V trimming: 4 bases; J trimming: 5 bases; junction bases outside the gene matches: 2. This CDR3 spans 13 amino acids. The V gene's germline CDR1 is SEHNR and CDR2 FQNEAQ (reference sequence). CDR3 region: CASSWSGNNEQFF. The CDR3, as DNA: TGTGCCAGCAGCTGGAGCGGGAACAATGAGCAGTTCTTC.

The chain has TRBV4-1 and TRBJ1-1; D perhaps matches TRBD1 (5 bases). V was pared by 8 bases and J by 3 bases, with 19 bases between. CDR1 MGHRA and CDR2 YSYEKL come from the germline V gene. The CDR3 length is 15 residues. The CDR3 is CASSQGVGLYTEAFF. CDR3 nucleotide sequence: TGCGCCAGCTCCCAGGGAGTGGGGTTGTACACTGAAGCTTTCTTT.

The chain recombines TRBV7-8 with TRBJ1-2; 7 bases agree with TRBD1. Germline assignment: CDR1 SGHVS and CDR2 FQNEAQ. The CDR3 covers 14 residues. After removal of 7 bases from V and 3 bases from J, the junction contained 8 bases not matched to a gene. The CDR3 nucleotides read TGTGCCAGCAACGCAGGGGGGTCAGACTATGGCTACACCTTC. Protein sequence: CASNAGGSDYGYTF.

The chain carries TRBV20-1 and TRBJ1-2; no clear D. This CDR3 contains 14 residues. Looked up from germline, CDR1 is DFQATT and CDR2 is SNEGSKA (reference sequence). Trimming took off 1 base at V and 5 bases at J, with 14 bases between the two ends. CDR3 sequence (DNA): TGCAGTGCTAGAGCGTATTCACGGGGTTATGGCTACACCTTC. The encoded protein is CSARAYSRGYGYTF.

The chain carries TRBV12-3 or TRBV12-4 and TRBJ1-4; D possibly corresponds to TRBD1 (5 bases). The CDR3 contains 15 residues. V lost 2 bases, J lost 7 bases, and 14 bases lay in between. CDR3 sequence: CASSLRRGRAEKLFF. For the CDR3, the DNA is TGTGCCAGCAGTTTACGGCGGGGGAGGGCTGAAAAACTGTTTTTT.

The table lists this clonotype with a few counts. The V call is TRBV20-1, the J call TRBJ2-3; the match to TRBD2 covers 9 bases. This CDR3 has 15 amino acids. Germline V gives CDR1 DFQATT, CDR2 SNEGSKA (reference sequence). V lost 6 bases and J lost 2; bases outside the gene matches: 9. The DNA for the CDR3 is TGCAGTGCGGGCGGACTAGCGACGCACACAGATACGCAGTATTTT. It encodes CSAGGLATHTDTQYF.

This chain links TRBV11-3 with TRBJ2-1; D is perhaps TRBD2 (5 bases). Trimming pared 0 bases from V and 13 bases from J, leaving 13 bases between. CDR1 SGHNT and CDR2 YENEEA come from the germline V gene. This CDR3 region has 13 residues. This chain's CDR3 is CASSLETNVEQFF. CDR3 bases: TGTGCCAGCAGCTTAGAGACTAATGTGGAACAGTTCTTC.

The chain recombines TRBV3-1 with TRBJ2-5, with 12 bases matching TRBD1. The closer fit of TRBJ2-7 to the DNA end suggests the J call may be wrong. CDR1 and CDR2 from the germline V gene are LGHDT and YNNKEL (reference sequence). The CDR3 has 16 amino acids. CDR3 protein: CASSQPGTGGSYEQYF. Here the CDR3 DNA reads TGTGCCAGCAGCCAGCCGGGGACAGGGGGCAGCTACGAGCAGTACTTC.

This chain connects TRBV29-1 to TRBJ2-1; a weak D match, TRBD2 (6 bases). This CDR3 is built from 13 residues. Between the trimmed V and J ends, which lost 5 bases and 3 bases, there was a span of 11 bases. The germline V gene encodes CDR1 SQVTM and CDR2 ANQGSEA. The CDR3: CSVPWGDYNEQFF. In DNA form, the CDR3 reads TGCAGCGTTCCGTGGGGGGACTACAATGAGCAGTTCTTC.

This chain uses TRBV5-1 with TRBJ2-5; D might be TRBD1 or TRBD2, each matching 6 bases. The J call is in doubt because the DNA end fits TRBJ2-1 better. The germline CDR1 and CDR2 sequences are SGHRS and YFSETQ. The length of the CDR3 is 16 residues. The DNA of the CDR3 is TGCGCCAGCAGCCACTGGGGGAGGACAGCCTACAATGAGCAGTTCTTC. Its protein product is CASSHWGRTAYNEQFF.

The chain has TRBV20-1 and TRBJ1-2, with a tentative D call TRBD1 (6 bases). V was trimmed by 3 bases and J by 8 bases, leaving 22 bases between them. CDR1 and CDR2 from the germline V gene are DFQATT and SNEGSKA (reference sequence). The CDR3 runs to 15 residues. CDR3 region: CSASLRGLFSRGYTF. The DNA of the CDR3 is TGCAGTGCTAGCCTCAGGGGCCTCTTCAGCCGCGGCTACACCTTC.

The chain is built from TRBV11-2 and TRBJ2-7; 8 nucleotides align to TRBD1. V was clipped by 6 bases and J by 6 bases; unmatched bases: 7. The germline V gene encodes CDR1 SGHAT and CDR2 FQNNGV. The CDR3 is 13 amino acids. CDR3 coding DNA: TGTGCCAGCAGGTCCGTGACAGGGGTCGAGCAGTACTTC. Its translation is CASRSVTGVEQYF. The full variable domain, with the rest looked up from reference TRBV11-2 and TRBJ2-7, is EAGVAQSPRYKIIEKRQSVAFWCNPISGHATLYWYQQILGQGPKLLIQFQNNGVVDDSQLPKDRFSAERLKGVDSTLKIQPAKLEDSAVYLCASRSVTGVEQYFGPGTRLTVT.

This chain links TRBV6-1 with TRBJ2-5, with D possibly TRBD1 on 5 matching bases. Near its end, the DNA agrees better with TRBJ2-7, so the J call may be wrong. This CDR3 has 14 amino acids. The germline V gene encodes CDR1 MNHNS and CDR2 SASEGT. DNA of the CDR3: TGTGCCAGCAGTGACAGGACACCATCCTACGAGCAGTACTTC. This codes for CASSDRTPSYEQYF.

This clonotype was seen only a few times. This rearrangement joins TRBV27 to TRBJ1-2; tentative D call: TRBD1 (6 bases). Trimming left V 3 bases short and J 4 bases short, with 12 bases between. Per germline, CDR1 MNHEY and CDR2 SMNVEV (reference sequence). The CDR3 runs 14 residues. For the CDR3, the DNA is TGTGCCAGCAGTTTTGGTCAGGGGAGCTATGGCTACACCTTC. Translating it yields CASSFGQGSYGYTF.

The V and J genes are TRBV12-3 or TRBV12-4 and TRBJ2-2; D is ambiguous. This CDR3 contains 13 residues. V was trimmed by 6 bases and J by 1 base, leaving 6 bases between them. This CDR3 is CASRVQNTGELFF. CDR3 DNA: TGTGCCAGCAGAGTACAGAACACCGGGGAGCTGTTTTTT.